This TCR beta chain was found in a study of blood T cell repertoires in COVID-19. Across the whole study: Acute and convalescent COVID-19 specimens originated in the United States, Italy and Spain.

Participants spanned ages about 18 to 95 years and resided in roughly 26 US areas. CDR3 size: 16 residues. CDR1 and CDR2 (germline): SEHNR, FQNEAQ (reference sequence). The V end was cut by 0 bases, the J end by 1 base, with 13 bases between. Measured with immunoSEQ multiplex PCR; TCRdb has only the in-frame clones, and not every one. This table has hundreds of thousands of clones, 90% appearing once. This clonotype was sampled from a man aged 25 to 45 who had been exposed to COVID-19. The sample comprised PBMCs or T cells enriched from blood (not recorded which). The chain employs TRBV7-9 and TRBJ2-7; possible D gene TRBD2, 6 bases. CDR3 in amino acids: CASSLAVPAGSYEQYF. The CDR3 nucleotides read TGTGCCAGCAGCTTAGCAGTCCCCGCGGGGTCCTACGAGCAGTACTTC. Variable domain in full (rest from reference TRBV7-9 and TRBJ2-7): DTGVSQNPRHKITKRGQNVTFRCDPISEHNRLYWYRQTLGQGPEFLTYFQNEAQLEKSRLLSDRFSAERPKGSFSTLEIQRTEQGDSAMYLCASSLAVPAGSYEQYFGPGTRLTVT.